Below, 13 T cell receptor beta chains from the same sample are listed, as sequenced in a study of blood T cell repertoires in COVID-19. Profiled with immunoSEQ multiplex PCR; TCRdb holds only in-frame clones, not every one. The table records 310,000 or so clones, approximately 93% of them present only once. Input material: peripheral blood. The receptors derive from a woman aged 25 to 39 with COVID-19, enrolled during active disease.

This clone was seen many times. J is TRBJ1-1 and V is TRBV4-1; 8 nucleotides line up with TRBD1. The CDR3 length is 15 residues. The V gene end was trimmed by 0 bases and the J gene end by 5 bases; junction bases not matched to a gene: 5. From germline, CDR1 is MGHRA and CDR2 YSYEKL. The CDR3 sequence is CASSQEDREGTEAFF. The DNA for the CDR3 is TGCGCCAGCAGCCAAGAGGACAGGGAGGGGACTGAAGCTTTCTTT.

The chain joins TRBV9 to TRBJ2-2, with D maybe TRBD1 (6 bases). Deletions cut 7 bases from V and 1 base from J, with 11 bases between. Germline V lookup: CDR1 SGDLS, CDR2 YYNGEE. CDR3 length: 14 residues. CDR3 bases: TGTGCCAGCCGGTGGGGGCTGAACACCGGGGAGCTGTTTTTT. Its protein is CASRWGLNTGELFF.

J is TRBJ2-1 and V is TRBV11-2; TRBD2 is a possible D gene (6 bases). V was trimmed by 7 bases and J by 4 bases, leaving 14 bases between them. Germline assignment: CDR1 SGHAT and CDR2 FQNNGV. The CDR3 has 14 residues. The CDR3 bases are TGTGCCAGCATCGGGAGCCCAACTTACAATGAGCAGTTCTTC. Protein: CASIGSPTYNEQFF.

V usage is TRBV28 and J usage is TRBJ1-6; a weak D match, TRBD1 (5 bases). The ends were cut back, 4 bases at V and 4 bases at J, with 14 bases in the middle. CDR1 is MDHEN, CDR2 SYDVKM, per germline. CDR3 length: 16 residues. The CDR3 loop is CASSSTVLGYNSPLHF. CDR3 DNA: TGTGCCAGCAGTTCGACAGTCCTTGGTTATAATTCACCCCTCCACTTT.

In DNA form, the CDR3 reads TGTGCCAGCAGCTTAGGTGGCAGTTCTAACTATGGCTACACCTTC. Translating gives CASSLGGSSNYGYTF. The J gene is TRBJ1-2, the V gene TRBV7-2; D is undetermined. The germline V gene encodes CDR1 SGHTA and CDR2 FQGNSA. Trimming pared 1 base from V and 0 bases from J, leaving 9 bases between. This CDR3 region has 15 residues.

V is TRBV19 and J is TRBJ2-3, with 7 bases identical to TRBD2. This CDR3 spans 12 amino acids. With 8 bases clipped from V and 1 base from J, the junction kept 0 bases outside the gene matches. Per the germline V gene, CDR1 is LNHDA and CDR2 is SQIVND (reference sequence). CDR3 loop: CASGGGTDTQYF. Here the CDR3 DNA reads TGTGCCAGTGGGGGGGGCACAGATACGCAGTATTTT.

V usage is TRBV30 and J usage is TRBJ1-1; 7 nucleotides line up with TRBD1. Germline V gives CDR1 GTSNPN, CDR2 SVGIG (reference sequence). V dropped 2 bases and J dropped 1; count of bases not matched to a gene: 1. This CDR3 is 13 amino acids long. The CDR3 loop is CAWSYRGNTEAFF. The CDR3 DNA follows: TGTGCCTGGAGTTACAGGGGGAACACTGAAGCTTTCTTT.

The chain employs TRBV19 and TRBJ1-6, with 7 positions matching TRBD1. The V segment lost 3 bases and the J segment 5 bases; nucleotides outside the gene matches: 1. Germline loops: CDR1 LNHDA, CDR2 SQIVND (reference sequence). The CDR3 runs to 14 residues. DNA for the CDR3: TGTGCCAGTAGTATGGGGACAGATAATTCACCCCTCCACTTT. It translates to CASSMGTDNSPLHF.

This chain links TRBV10-3 with TRBJ1-2, with 10 nucleotides matching TRBD1. CDR1 is ENHRY, CDR2 SYGVKD, per germline. V lost 0 bases, J lost 5 bases, and 3 bases stayed unmatched. The CDR3 totals 15 residues. CDR3 region: CAISESKGQGYGYTF. Here the CDR3 DNA reads TGTGCCATCAGTGAGTCGAAGGGACAGGGGTATGGCTACACCTTC.

In this sample, this clone turned up once. The identical CDR3 is also encoded by other nucleotide sequences in the sample. The V and J genes are TRBV11-2 and TRBJ1-5; unclear D gene. Germline CDR1 is SGHAT and CDR2 is FQNNGV. The CDR3 loop spans 13 amino acids. V gave up 0 bases and J gave up 4 bases, with 4 bases separating them. The CDR3 here is CASSLDRNQPQHF. CDR3 DNA: TGTGCCAGCAGCTTAGACAGGAATCAGCCCCAGCATTTT.

The chain recombines TRBV29-1 with TRBJ1-1; D uncertain. With 1 base removed from V and 8 bases from J, the gap between germline ends came to 11 bases. CDR3 length: 12 residues. Germline V gene lookup returns CDR1 SQVTM and CDR2 ANQGSEA. The chain's CDR3 is CSVEVEGAEAFF. The CDR3 DNA reads as TGCAGCGTTGAAGTAGAGGGCGCGGAAGCTTTCTTT.

The chain is built from TRBV2 and TRBJ1-5; D is ambiguous. CDR1 SNHLY and CDR2 FYNNEI come from the germline V gene. Trimming stripped 4 bases from V and 7 bases from J, with 8 bases between. The CDR3 is 12 amino acids. CDR3 amino acids: CASSAVNQPQHF. CDR3 nucleotide sequence: TGTGCCAGCAGTGCGGTTAACCAGCCCCAGCATTTT.

V and J are TRBV7-9 and TRBJ1-1, with TRBD1 identical over 8 bases. Trimming at V came to 10 bases and at J to 1 base, leaving 8 bases not matched to a gene. The CDR3 loop spans 14 amino acids. CDR1 and CDR2 (germline): SEHNR, FQNEAQ (reference sequence). CDR3 sequence reads: CAISGGRSNTEAFF. The CDR3 region has the DNA TGTGCCATATCAGGGGGCAGGTCGAACACTGAAGCTTTCTTT.